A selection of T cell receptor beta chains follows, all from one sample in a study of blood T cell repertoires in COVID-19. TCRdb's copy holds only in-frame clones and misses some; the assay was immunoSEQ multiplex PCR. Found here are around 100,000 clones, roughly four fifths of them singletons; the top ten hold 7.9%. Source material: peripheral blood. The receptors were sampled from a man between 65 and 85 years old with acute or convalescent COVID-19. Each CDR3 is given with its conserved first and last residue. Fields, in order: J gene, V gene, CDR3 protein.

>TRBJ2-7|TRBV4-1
CASSRQLSGGADEQYF
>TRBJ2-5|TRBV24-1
CATSVGGQETQYF
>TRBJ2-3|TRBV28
CASTPGQGRYTQYF
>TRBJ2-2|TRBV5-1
CASTLGGELFF
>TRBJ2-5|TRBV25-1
CASSGQGAQETQYF
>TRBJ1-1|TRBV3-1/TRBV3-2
CASSQLISRGTEAFF
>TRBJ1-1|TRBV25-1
CASSRAGGRDAAFF
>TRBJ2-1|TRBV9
CASSPPGLASGNEQFF
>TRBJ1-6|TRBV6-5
CASSLLDRDNSPLHF
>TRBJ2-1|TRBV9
CASTRTERNNEQFF
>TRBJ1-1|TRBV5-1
CASSLGGRAEAFF
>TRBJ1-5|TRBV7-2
CASSRGQYSNQPQHF
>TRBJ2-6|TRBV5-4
CASSLFQGQSGANVLTF
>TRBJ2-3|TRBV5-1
CASSITSGSGTDTQYF
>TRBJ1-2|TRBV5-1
CASSLATGPATNYGYTF
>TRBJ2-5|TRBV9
CASSASGSGETQYF
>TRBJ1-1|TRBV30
CAWSALGQLEAFF
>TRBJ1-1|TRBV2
CASLKQGLREGAFF
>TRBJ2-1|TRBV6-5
CASSYSGGLGNEQFF
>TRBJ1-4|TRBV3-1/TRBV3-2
CASSQTDSILFF
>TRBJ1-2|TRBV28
CASSWQTGPKGGGYTF
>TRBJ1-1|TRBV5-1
CASSFATGGDLGAFF
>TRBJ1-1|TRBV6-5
CASSPGGITEAFF
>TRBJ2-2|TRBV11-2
CASSLRTGGTGELFF
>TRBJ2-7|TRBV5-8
CASSFGASGKYEQYF
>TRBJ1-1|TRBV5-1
CASSRQGAGANTEAFF
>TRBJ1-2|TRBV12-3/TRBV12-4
CASNNGQGYGYTF
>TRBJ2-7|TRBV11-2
CASSLGGGPGYEQYF
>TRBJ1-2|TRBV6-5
CATDVSGTGGGYTF
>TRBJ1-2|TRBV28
CASSYSVGGNYGYTF
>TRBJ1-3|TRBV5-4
CASSPGQSSGNTIYF
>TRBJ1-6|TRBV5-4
CASSYRTTGGNSPLHF
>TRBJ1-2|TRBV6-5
CASSGSGGHSGYTF
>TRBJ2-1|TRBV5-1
CASSKGLAGFGNEQFF
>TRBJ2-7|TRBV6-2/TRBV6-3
CASSYSGLPPYEQYF
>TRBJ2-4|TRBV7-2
CASSLGQGTWVAKNIQYF
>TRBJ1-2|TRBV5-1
CASSLGTARYGYTF
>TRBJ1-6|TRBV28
CASGTGGLHNSPLHF
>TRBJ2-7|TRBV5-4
CASSRLGVGYEQYF
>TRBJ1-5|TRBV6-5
CASSYSGTDNQPQHF
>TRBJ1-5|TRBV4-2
CASSQGQGAAQPQHF
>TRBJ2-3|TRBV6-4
CASSDQGGDTQYF
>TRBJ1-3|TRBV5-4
CASSSPSPGNTIYF
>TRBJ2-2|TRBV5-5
CASSLATTSGSPGELFF
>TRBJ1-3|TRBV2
CASSDIHRLGGNTIYF
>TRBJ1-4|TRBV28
CASSPLTGGREKLFF
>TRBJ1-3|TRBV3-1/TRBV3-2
CASSQHGSGNTIYF
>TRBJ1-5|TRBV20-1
CSARSQQTQHF
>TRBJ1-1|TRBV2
CASRLAPILNTEAFF
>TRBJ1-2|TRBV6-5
CASGQGANYGYTF
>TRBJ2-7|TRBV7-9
CASSLQSSSYEQYF
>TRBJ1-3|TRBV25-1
CASKSSGNTIYF
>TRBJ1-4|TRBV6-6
CATRGGSTNEKLFF
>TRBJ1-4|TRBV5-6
CASSFGIANEKLFF
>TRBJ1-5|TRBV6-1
CASSERNRGNQPQHF
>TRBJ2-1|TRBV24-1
CATSDRPSRGRKNEQFF
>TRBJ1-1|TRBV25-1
CASRVTAEAFF
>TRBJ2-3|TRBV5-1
CASSFSPLSTDTQYF
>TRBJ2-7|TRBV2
CAGRTGEDEQYF